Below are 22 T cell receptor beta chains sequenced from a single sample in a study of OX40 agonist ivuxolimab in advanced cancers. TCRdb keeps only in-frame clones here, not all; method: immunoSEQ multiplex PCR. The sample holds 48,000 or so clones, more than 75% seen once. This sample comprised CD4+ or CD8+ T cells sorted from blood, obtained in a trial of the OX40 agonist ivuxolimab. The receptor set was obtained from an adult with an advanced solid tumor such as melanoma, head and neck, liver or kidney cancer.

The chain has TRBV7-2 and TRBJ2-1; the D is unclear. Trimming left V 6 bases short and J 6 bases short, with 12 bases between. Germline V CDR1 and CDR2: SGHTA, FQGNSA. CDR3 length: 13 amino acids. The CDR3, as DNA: TGTGCCAGCAGATTTACTGTATCCAATGAGCAGTTCTTC. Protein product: CASRFTVSNEQFF. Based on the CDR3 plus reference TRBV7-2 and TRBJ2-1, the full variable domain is GAGVSQSPSNKVTEKGKDVELRCDPISGHTALYWYRQSLGQGLEFLIYFQGNSAPDKSGLPSDRFSAERTGGSVSTLTIQRTQQEDSAVYLCASRFTVSNEQFFGPGTRLTVL.

The CDR3, as DNA: TGTGCCAGCAGCCAAGGACAACGAACTAATGAAAAACTGTTTTTT. The encoded protein is CASSQGQRTNEKLFF. The V gene is TRBV4-2, the J gene TRBJ1-4; D remains unclear. Trimming cost V 1 base and J 1 base, with 7 bases left between them. The CDR3 contains 15 residues. Germline assignment: CDR1 LGHNA and CDR2 YNFKEQ.

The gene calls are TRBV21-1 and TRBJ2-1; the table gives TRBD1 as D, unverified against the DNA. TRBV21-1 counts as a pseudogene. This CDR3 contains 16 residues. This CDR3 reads CASSKVPGQVDNEQFF. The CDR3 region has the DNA TGTGCCAGCAGCAAAGTGCCTGGACAGGTTGACAATGAGCAGTTCTTC.

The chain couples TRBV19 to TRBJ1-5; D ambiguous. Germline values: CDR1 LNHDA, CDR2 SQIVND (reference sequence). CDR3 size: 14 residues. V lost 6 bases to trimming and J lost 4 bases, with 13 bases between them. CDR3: CASSIGRMNQPQHF. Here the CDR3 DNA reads TGTGCCAGTAGCATCGGACGGATGAATCAGCCCCAGCATTTT.

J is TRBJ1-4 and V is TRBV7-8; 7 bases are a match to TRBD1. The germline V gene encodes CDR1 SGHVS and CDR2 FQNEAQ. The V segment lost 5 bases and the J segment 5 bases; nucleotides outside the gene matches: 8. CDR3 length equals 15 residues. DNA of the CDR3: TGTGCCAGCAGCCCCTCCGGCAGGGGGAATGAAAAACTGTTTTTT. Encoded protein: CASSPSGRGNEKLFF.

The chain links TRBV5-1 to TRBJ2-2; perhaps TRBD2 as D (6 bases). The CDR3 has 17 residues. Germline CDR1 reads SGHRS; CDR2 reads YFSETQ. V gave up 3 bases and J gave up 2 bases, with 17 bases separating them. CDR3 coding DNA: TGCGCCAGCAGCTATCCTCGGGGGTACAGTAACACCGGGGAGCTGTTTTTT. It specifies CASSYPRGYSNTGELFF. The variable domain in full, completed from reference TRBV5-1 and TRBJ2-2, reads KAGVTQTPRYLIKTRGQQVTLSCSPISGHRSVSWYQQTPGQGLQFLFEYFSETQRNKGNFPGRFSGRQFSNSRSEMNVSTLELGDSALYLCASSYPRGYSNTGELFFGEGSRLTVL.

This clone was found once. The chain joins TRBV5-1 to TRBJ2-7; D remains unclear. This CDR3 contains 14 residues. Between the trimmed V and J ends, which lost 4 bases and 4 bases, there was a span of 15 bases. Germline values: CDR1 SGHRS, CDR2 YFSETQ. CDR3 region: CASSPQGTPYEQYF. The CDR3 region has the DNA TGCGCCAGCAGCCCCCAAGGCACCCCATACGAGCAGTACTTC.

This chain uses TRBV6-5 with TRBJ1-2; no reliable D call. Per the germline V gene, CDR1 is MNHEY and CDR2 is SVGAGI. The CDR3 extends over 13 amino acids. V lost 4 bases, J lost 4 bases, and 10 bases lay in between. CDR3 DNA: TGTGCCAGCAGTTCGGCCCGAGGCTATGGCTACACCTTC. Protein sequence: CASSSARGYGYTF.

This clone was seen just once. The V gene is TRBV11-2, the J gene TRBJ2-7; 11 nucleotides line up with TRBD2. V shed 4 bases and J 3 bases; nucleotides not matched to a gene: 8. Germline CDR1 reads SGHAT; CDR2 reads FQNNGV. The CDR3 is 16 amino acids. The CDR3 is CASSWSGTSGIYEQYF. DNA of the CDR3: TGTGCCAGCAGCTGGTCCGGGACTAGCGGCATCTACGAGCAGTACTTC.

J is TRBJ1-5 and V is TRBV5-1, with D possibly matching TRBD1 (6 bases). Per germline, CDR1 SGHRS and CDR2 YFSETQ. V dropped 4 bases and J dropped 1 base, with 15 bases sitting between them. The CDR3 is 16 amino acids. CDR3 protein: CASSLDGDKSNQPQHF. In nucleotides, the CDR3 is TGCGCCAGCAGCCTGGACGGGGACAAGAGCAATCAGCCCCAGCATTTT.

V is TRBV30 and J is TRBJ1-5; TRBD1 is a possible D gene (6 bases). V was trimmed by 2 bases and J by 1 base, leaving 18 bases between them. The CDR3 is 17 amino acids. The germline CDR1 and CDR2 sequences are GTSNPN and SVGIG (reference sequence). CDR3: CAWSPLDSGGSNQPQHF. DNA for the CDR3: TGTGCCTGGAGTCCCCTTGATTCTGGGGGCAGCAATCAGCCCCAGCATTTT.

In nucleotides, the CDR3 is TGTGCCAGCAGCTTCGGGAATCCCCGGGACGGACCCTACGAGCAGTACTTC. This gives the protein CASSFGNPRDGPYEQYF. The chain has TRBV5-5 and TRBJ2-7; D could derive from TRBD1 or TRBD2 (5 bases each). V lost 2 bases, J lost 2 bases, and 20 bases lay in between. The CDR3 is 17 amino acids. The V gene's germline CDR1 is SGHKS and CDR2 YYEKEE (reference sequence).

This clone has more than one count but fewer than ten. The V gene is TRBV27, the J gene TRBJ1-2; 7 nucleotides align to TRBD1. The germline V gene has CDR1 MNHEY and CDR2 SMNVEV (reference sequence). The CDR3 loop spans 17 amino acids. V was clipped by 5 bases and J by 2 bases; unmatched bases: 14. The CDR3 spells CASSPGTAFGSNYGYTF. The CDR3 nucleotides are TGTGCCAGCAGTCCCGGGACAGCGTTCGGATCAAACTATGGCTACACCTTC.

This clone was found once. The CDR3 coding sequence is TGCAGCGTTGGACTCGGGGGAGTGGAAGAGACCCAGTACTTC. The encoded protein is CSVGLGGVEETQYF. This rearrangement joins TRBV29-1 to TRBJ2-5, with D perhaps matching TRBD2 (6 bases). Looked up from germline, CDR1 is SQVTM and CDR2 is ANQGSEA. CDR3 size: 14 residues. The V and J ends lost 4 bases and 3 bases respectively, with 15 bases between them.

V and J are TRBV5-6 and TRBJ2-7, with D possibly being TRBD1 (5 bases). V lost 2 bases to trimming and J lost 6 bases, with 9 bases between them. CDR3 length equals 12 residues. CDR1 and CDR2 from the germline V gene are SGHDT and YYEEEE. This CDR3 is CASSLRGPEQYF. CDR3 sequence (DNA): TGTGCCAGCAGCTTAAGGGGCCCCGAGCAGTACTTC.

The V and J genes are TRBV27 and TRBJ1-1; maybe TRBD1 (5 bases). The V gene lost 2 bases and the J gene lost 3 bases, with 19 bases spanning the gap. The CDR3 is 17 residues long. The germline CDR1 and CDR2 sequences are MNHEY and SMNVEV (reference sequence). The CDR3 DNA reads TGTGCCAGCAGTTTAAATTACGGGCAGGGCCTGGACACTGAAGCTTTCTTT. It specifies CASSLNYGQGLDTEAFF.

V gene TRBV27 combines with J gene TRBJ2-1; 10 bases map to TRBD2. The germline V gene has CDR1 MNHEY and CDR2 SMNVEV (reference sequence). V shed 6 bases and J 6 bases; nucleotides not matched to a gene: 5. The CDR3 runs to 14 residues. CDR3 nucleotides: TGTGCCAGCAGGCGACTAGCGGGTAGCAATGAGCAGTTCTTC. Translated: CASRRLAGSNEQFF.

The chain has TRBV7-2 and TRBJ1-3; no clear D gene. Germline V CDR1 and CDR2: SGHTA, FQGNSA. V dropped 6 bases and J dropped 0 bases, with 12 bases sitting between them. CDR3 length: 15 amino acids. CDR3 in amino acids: CASRLRPLSGNTIYF. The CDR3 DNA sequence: TGTGCCAGCAGGCTTCGGCCCCTCTCTGGAAACACCATATATTTT.

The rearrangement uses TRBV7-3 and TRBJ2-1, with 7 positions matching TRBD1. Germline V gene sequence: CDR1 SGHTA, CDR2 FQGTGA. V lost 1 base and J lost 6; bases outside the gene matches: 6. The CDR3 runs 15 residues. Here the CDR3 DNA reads TGTGCCAGCAGCTTAAGGGTGACAGGGACCAATGAGCAGTTCTTC. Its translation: CASSLRVTGTNEQFF.

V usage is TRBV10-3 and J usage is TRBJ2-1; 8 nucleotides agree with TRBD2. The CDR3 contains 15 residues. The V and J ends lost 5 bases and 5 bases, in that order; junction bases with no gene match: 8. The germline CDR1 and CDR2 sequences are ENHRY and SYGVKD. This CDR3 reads CAISPGLGADNEQFF. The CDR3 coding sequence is TGTGCCATCAGTCCGGGACTAGGGGCTGACAATGAGCAGTTCTTC.

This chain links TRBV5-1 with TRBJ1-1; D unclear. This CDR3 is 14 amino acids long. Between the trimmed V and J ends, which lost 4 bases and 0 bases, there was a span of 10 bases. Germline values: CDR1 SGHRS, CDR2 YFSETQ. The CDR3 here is CASSGTKLNTEAFF. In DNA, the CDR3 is TGCGCCAGCAGCGGAACAAAATTGAACACTGAAGCTTTCTTT.

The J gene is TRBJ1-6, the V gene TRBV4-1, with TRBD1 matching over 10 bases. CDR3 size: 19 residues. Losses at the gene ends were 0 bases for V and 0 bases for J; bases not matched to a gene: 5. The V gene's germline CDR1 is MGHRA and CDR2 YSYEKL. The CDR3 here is CASSQDRQGAGSYNSPLHF. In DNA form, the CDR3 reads TGCGCCAGCAGCCAAGATAGACAGGGGGCCGGCTCCTATAATTCACCCCTCCACTTT.